Below are 6 T cell receptor beta chains sequenced from a single sample in a study of graft-versus-host responses after intestinal transplantation. This table comes from immunoSEQ multiplex PCR, and its TCRdb copy is limited to in-frame clones, with some not included. The sample comprises some 77,000 clones, over 80% of which are singletons, and 0.55% to 0.75% rests with the top ten. Material: PBMCs, obtained 98 days after intestinal transplantation. The source of these receptors is a human patient who received an intestinal transplant, so some T cells may come from the graft donor.

Details on this clone: Relative to the germline gene, one junction end is altered; a read error may explain this. This chain uses TRBV11-2 with TRBJ1-2; D remains ambiguous. Germline V gene lookup returns CDR1 SGHAT and CDR2 FQNNGV. The CDR3 spans 14 residues. The CDR3 reads CASSSGEGDYRYTF. CDR3 in DNA: TGTGCCAGCAGCTCGGGCGAGGGAGACTATCGCTACACCTTC.

The chain links TRBV7-9 to TRBJ2-2; no clear D gene. CDR1 and CDR2 from the germline V gene are SEHNR and FQNEAQ (reference sequence). With 1 base removed from V and 4 bases from J, the gap between germline ends came to 1 base. The CDR3 covers 12 residues. CDR3 sequence reads: CASSLVTGELFF. The CDR3 bases are TGTGCCAGCAGCTTAGTCACCGGGGAGCTGTTTTTT. Combining the CDR3 with reference TRBV7-9 and TRBJ2-2 gives the whole variable domain DTGVSQNPRHKITKRGQNVTFRCDPISEHNRLYWYRQTLGQGPEFLTYFQNEAQLEKSRLLSDRFSAERPKGSFSTLEIQRTEQGDSAMYLCASSLVTGELFFGEGSRLTVL.

The chain has TRBV27 and TRBJ1-5; 7 nucleotides align to TRBD1. Per germline, CDR1 MNHEY and CDR2 SMNVEV (reference sequence). The V segment lost 5 bases and the J segment 2 bases; nucleotides outside the gene matches: 6. This CDR3 comprises 15 residues. The CDR3 bases are TGTGCCAGCAGTAGGGCAGGGGGGGGCAATCAGCCCCAGCATTTT. As protein: CASSRAGGGNQPQHF.

This chain joins TRBV15 and TRBJ1-5; D is undetermined. Germline V gene sequence: CDR1 LNHNV, CDR2 YYDKDF (reference sequence). The V end was cut by 1 base, the J end by 3 bases, with 4 bases between. This CDR3 is built from 13 residues. The CDR3 coding sequence is TGTGCCACCAGCAGAGGCGACAATCAGCCCCAGCATTTT. It specifies CATSRGDNQPQHF. Using reference TRBV15 and TRBJ1-5 for the parts outside the CDR3, the full variable domain is DAMVIQNPRYQVTQFGKPVTLSCSQTLNHNVMYWYQQKSSQAPKLLFHYYDKDFNNEADTPDNFQSRRPNTSFCFLDIRSPGLGDTAMYLCATSRGDNQPQHFGDGTRLSIL.

The chain combines TRBV23-1 with TRBJ2-7, with 7 bases lining up with TRBD1. TRBV23-1 is labeled an ORF, and its function is uncertain. The V and J ends lost 10 bases and 4 bases, in that order; junction bases with no gene match: 16. The CDR3 contains 15 residues. The CDR3 spells CATPTHPGQRYEQYF. In DNA form, the CDR3 reads TGCGCCACTCCCACGCATCCGGGACAGAGATACGAGCAGTACTTC.

The chain recombines TRBV15 with TRBJ2-7; D call uncertain. V was shortened by 0 bases and J by 5 bases, with 5 bases between the two germline ends. Germline V gene data show CDR1 as LNHNV and CDR2 as YYDKDF (reference sequence). The CDR3 consists of 12 residues. The CDR3 loop reads CATSRDDDEQYF. CDR3 nucleotides: TGTGCCACCAGCAGAGATGATGACGAGCAGTACTTC.